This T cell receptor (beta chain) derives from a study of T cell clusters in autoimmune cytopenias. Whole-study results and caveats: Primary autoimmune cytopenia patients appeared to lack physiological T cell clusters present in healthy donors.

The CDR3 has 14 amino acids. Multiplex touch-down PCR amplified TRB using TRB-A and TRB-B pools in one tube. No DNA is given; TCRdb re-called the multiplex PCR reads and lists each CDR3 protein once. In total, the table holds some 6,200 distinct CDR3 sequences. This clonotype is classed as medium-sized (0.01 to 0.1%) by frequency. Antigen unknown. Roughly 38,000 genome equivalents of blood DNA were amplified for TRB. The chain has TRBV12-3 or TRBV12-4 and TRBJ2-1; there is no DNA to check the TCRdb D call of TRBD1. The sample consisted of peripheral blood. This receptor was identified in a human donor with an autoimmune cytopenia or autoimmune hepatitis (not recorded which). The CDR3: CASNLWGLYNEQFF.